These T cell receptor beta chains were read from a single sample in a study of shared clonotypes between healthy human individuals. Sequencing used immunoSEQ multiplex PCR; TCRdb keeps in-frame clones, though not all of them. The table records fewer than 600,000 clones, around 81% of them present only once. Sequencing was done on a sample of PBMCs. These TCRs come from a woman in her thirties or forties in good health. Some clones in this sample may be carry-over from other donors' samples. Each CDR3 is given with its conserved first and last residue. The order of the fields is J gene, clone size, D gene, V gene, CDR3 length, CDR3 DNA, CDR3 protein. D genes are given only for firm matches. Rows may omit the clone size; those that give it use once, few, many or a size class.

>TRBJ2-4|NA|TRBD2|TRBV5-1|15
TGCGCCAGCAGCTTGACCGGGACTAGCGAGGACATTCAGTACTTC
CASSLTGTSEDIQYF
>TRBJ2-7|NA|TRBD1|TRBV25-1|14
TGTGCCAGCAGTTTCAGGGGGCGATCCTACGAGCAGTACTTC
CASSFRGRSYEQYF
>TRBJ1-1|NA|TRBD1|TRBV28|20
TGTGCCAGCCGGCGGGGGTCCCCCGAATGGACAGGGAAAAGGAACACTGAAGCTTTCTTT
CASRRGSPEWTGKRNTEAFF
>TRBJ2-3|NA|NA|TRBV7-9|15
TGTGCCAGCAGCCCGACAGGCCTTGGCACAGATACGCAGTATTTT
CASSPTGLGTDTQYF
>TRBJ2-1|once|NA|TRBV9|17
TGTGCCAGCAGCGTAGCCGGGAGACAGGCCTCCTACAATGAGCAGTTCTTC
CASSVAGRQASYNEQFF
>TRBJ2-2|NA|TRBD1|TRBV5-6|17
TGTGCCAGCACCCTCGGGTCCGGGACAGGGGGCACCGGGGAGCTGTTTTTT
CASTLGSGTGGTGELFF
>TRBJ1-6|NA|NA|TRBV28|17
TGTGCCAGCAGTGCCGTGGGGGCCCAGTCCTATAATTCACCCCTCCACTTT
CASSAVGAQSYNSPLHF
>TRBJ2-2|NA|NA|TRBV15|16
TGTGCCACCAGCGGAAACCGACTGACGAACACCGGGGAGCTGTTTTTT
CATSGNRLTNTGELFF
>TRBJ2-1|once|TRBD2|TRBV9|15
TGTGCCAGCAGCGTAGGGACTAGCTATGACAATGAGCAGTTCTTC
CASSVGTSYDNEQFF
>TRBJ2-7|NA|NA|TRBV7-9|16
TGTGCCAGCAGCTTAGCCAGGGGCCCAAGCTCCTACGAGCAGTACTTC
CASSLARGPSSYEQYF
>TRBJ1-2|NA|TRBD1|TRBV4-2|15
TGTGCCAGCAGCCCCCGGGGACAGGCGAACTATGGCTACACCTTC
CASSPRGQANYGYTF
>TRBJ2-4|NA|NA|TRBV5-1|16
TGCGCCAGCAGCTTGGCGGCGCGAGAGGCCAAAAACATTCAGTACTTC
CASSLAAREAKNIQYF
>TRBJ2-7|many|TRBD2|TRBV19|15
TGTGCCAGTAGTATAGGACTAGCGGAGAGCTACGAGCAGTACTTC
CASSIGLAESYEQYF
>TRBJ2-7|NA|NA|TRBV28|12
TGTGCCAGCATTGCAGGAGCCTACGAGCAGTACTTC
CASIAGAYEQYF
>TRBJ2-7|NA|TRBD2|TRBV15|15
TGTGCCACCAGCGAAGGACTAGCGGGAAATTACGAGCAGTACTTC
CATSEGLAGNYEQYF
>TRBJ1-3|few|NA|TRBV7-9|15
TGTGCCAGCAGCTTAGACGGAGGCTCTGGAAACACCATATATTTT
CASSLDGGSGNTIYF
>TRBJ1-5|NA|NA|TRBV7-8|18
TGTGCCAGCAGCTTAGCGGTGGGAGGCGGGGGACGGAGTCAGCCCCAGCATTTT
CASSLAVGGGGRSQPQHF
>TRBJ1-3|NA|NA|TRBV6-6|13
TGTGCCACCTCTCCCGCGGTTGGAAACACCATATATTTT
CATSPAVGNTIYF
>TRBJ1-1|NA|NA|TRBV28|15
TGTGCCAGCAGTTTAAGGAGGCTGGGGGGCACTGAAGCTTTCTTT
CASSLRRLGGTEAFF
>TRBJ2-7|NA|NA|TRBV7-6|14
TGTGCCAGCAGCTTACCGGGATCCTCCTACGAGCAGTACTTC
CASSLPGSSYEQYF
>TRBJ2-1|NA|TRBD2|TRBV4-3|16
TGCGCCAGCAGCCTAGAGGGTAGCGGGAGTGTCGGTGAGCAGTTCTTC
CASSLEGSGSVGEQFF
>TRBJ2-5|NA|TRBD2|TRBV14|17
TGTGCCAGCAGCCGTGGGACTAGCGGGAGCCTCCAAGAGACCCAGTACTTC
CASSRGTSGSLQETQYF
>TRBJ2-5|NA|NA|TRBV7-2|14
TGTGCCACCAAGGGGTTAGCGGTGAGGGAGACCCAGTACTTC
CATKGLAVRETQYF
>TRBJ2-5|NA|NA|TRBV5-4|13
TGTGCCAGCAGCTTCTCTGGCCAAGAGACCCAGTACTTC
CASSFSGQETQYF
>TRBJ1-3|NA|NA|TRBV4-3|13
TGCGCCAGCAGCCAAGTCCAGGGAAACACCATATATTTT
CASSQVQGNTIYF
>TRBJ2-6|NA|TRBD2|TRBV6-4|15
TGTGCCAGCTCGCCCCGGGAGGCTGGGGCCAACGTCCTGACTTTC
CASSPREAGANVLTF
>TRBJ1-3|NA|TRBD1|TRBV6-6|13
TGTGCCAGCAGTTACGCCCTGGACAGGGCCATATATTTT
CASSYALDRAIYF
>TRBJ2-7|NA|TRBD2|TRBV6-1|14
TGTGCCAGCAGGCATAGCGGGGACCTCTACGAGCAGTACTTC
CASRHSGDLYEQYF
>TRBJ1-3|NA|NA|TRBV18|13
TGTGCCAGCTCACCAGGAGCGGGGGACACCATATATTTT
CASSPGAGDTIYF
>TRBJ2-7|NA|TRBD1|TRBV28|15
TGTGCCAGCAGCCCACCCGACAGGGTTCAGTACGAGCAGTACTTC
CASSPPDRVQYEQYF
>TRBJ2-3|few|NA|TRBV11-2|13
TGTGCCAGCGGCTTGGCCCCCAGAGATACGCAGTATTTT
CASGLAPRDTQYF
>TRBJ1-1|NA|NA|TRBV10-2|13
TGCGCCAGCAGAGGCCGGGAGAACACTGAAGCTTTCTTT
CASRGRENTEAFF
>TRBJ1-3|NA|NA|TRBV7-2|16
TGTGCCAGCAGCAAGGGGCGCATCTTGTCCCTCAACACCATATATTTT
CASSKGRILSLNTIYF
>TRBJ2-2|few|TRBD2|TRBV30|18
TGTGCCTGGAGTGTACTCGGTCTAGCGGGACCGAACACCGGGGAGCTGTTTTTT
CAWSVLGLAGPNTGELFF
>TRBJ2-7|NA|NA|TRBV15|13
TGTGCCACCAGCAGAGACGCTACCTACGAGCAGTACTTC
CATSRDATYEQYF
>TRBJ2-2|NA|TRBD2|TRBV4-2|18
TGTGCCAGCAGCGACTTATATGGGACTAGCGCCAACACCGGGGAGCTGTTTTTT
CASSDLYGTSANTGELFF
>TRBJ2-1|NA|TRBD2|TRBV27|12
TGTGCCAGCAGTCCGACTAGCCTGGGGCAGTTCTTC
CASSPTSLGQFF
>TRBJ2-3|NA|NA|TRBV2|14
TGTGCCAGCAGGGCCCGTGAAAGCACAGATACGCAGTATTTT
CASRARESTDTQYF
>TRBJ1-4|few|NA|TRBV4-3|16
TGCGCCAGCAGCCAAGATACAGGGAGGGAGAATGAAAAACTGTTTTTT
CASSQDTGRENEKLFF
>TRBJ2-5|NA|TRBD2|TRBV28|13
TGTGCCAGCACCAGTTACGGGGGGGAGACCCAGTACTTC
CASTSYGGETQYF
>TRBJ1-3|few|NA|TRBV6-5|12
TGTGCCAGCAGTCCCAAACCTGGTCCCATATATTTT
CASSPKPGPIYF
>TRBJ2-7|NA|NA|TRBV23-1|14
TGCGCCAGCAGTCAAGAGGGAAGGGGTGGCGAGCAGTACTTC
CASSQEGRGGEQYF
>TRBJ2-3|NA|TRBD1|TRBV5-4|15
TGTGCCAGCAGCTTCCAGGGGGCGCCGGGGGATACGCAGTATTTT
CASSFQGAPGDTQYF
>TRBJ2-7|NA|NA|TRBV7-8|15
TGTGCCAGCAGCTTATCAGCAGGGAATGGCTACGAGCAGTACTTC
CASSLSAGNGYEQYF
>TRBJ2-5|once|TRBD2|TRBV2|15
TGTGCCAGCAGTTCCTGGGGGGGAGCGGCAGAGACCCAGTACTTC
CASSSWGGAAETQYF
>TRBJ1-5|NA|NA|TRBV5-8|16
TGTGCCAGCAGCTTGGGGGACCTACCGCGCAATCAGCCCCAGCATTTT
CASSLGDLPRNQPQHF
>TRBJ2-3|NA|NA|TRBV6-6|14
TGTGCCAGCAGTTATGGGTCCAGGGAAGATACGCAGTATTTT
CASSYGSREDTQYF
>TRBJ1-5|few|TRBD1|TRBV5-1|14
TGCGCCAGCAGCTTGTCAGGGGGGAATCAGCCCCAGCATTTT
CASSLSGGNQPQHF
>TRBJ2-3|many|NA|TRBV13|17
TGTGCCAGCAGCCCGAGGGTTCAGGGTCCTAGCACAGATACGCAGTATTTT
CASSPRVQGPSTDTQYF
>TRBJ2-7|NA|NA|TRBV28|11
TGTGCCAGCGAAGGGAGGTTCGAGCAGTACTTC
CASEGRFEQYF
>TRBJ2-7|many|TRBD1|TRBV19|15
TGTGCCAGTAACCAGGGGACAGGAGGACCCTACGAGCAGTACTTC
CASNQGTGGPYEQYF
>TRBJ1-3|NA|TRBD1|TRBV29-1|14
TGCAGCGTTGAAGATTGGGACAGGGCCAACACCATATATTTT
CSVEDWDRANTIYF
>TRBJ2-3|NA|NA|TRBV7-9|14
TGTGCCAGCAGCCCCGGAGTTAGCACAGATACGCAGTATTTT
CASSPGVSTDTQYF
>TRBJ2-1|NA|TRBD2|TRBV4-1|18
TGCGCCAGCAGCCAAGGGGGGACTAGCGGGAGCCTCCTCAATGAGCAGTTCTTC
CASSQGGTSGSLLNEQFF
>TRBJ2-3|NA|TRBD2|TRBV4-2|18
TGTGCCAGCAGCCTCAAGGGGAACGTCGGCGGGAGGGGATATACGCAGTATTTT
CASSLKGNVGGRGYTQYF
>TRBJ2-3|NA|NA|TRBV19|16
TGTGCCAGTAGCCGAAGTCCACAGAGGCGCACAGATACGCAGTATTTT
CASSRSPQRRTDTQYF
>TRBJ1-4|NA|NA|TRBV10-3|21
TGTGCCATCAGTTATGGGGATGGGGGCGGACGTGTTTACTATTCAAATGAAAAACTGTTTTTT
CAISYGDGGGRVYYSNEKLFF
>TRBJ1-1|NA|NA|TRBV7-7|12
TGTGCTAGCAGCTTAGAGGGCCCCGAAGCTTTCTTT
CASSLEGPEAFF
>TRBJ2-7|NA|TRBD2|TRBV19|12
TGTGCTACCGGGACTAGAAGCTACGAGCAGTACTTC
CATGTRSYEQYF
>TRBJ1-2|NA|TRBD1|TRBV6-5|12
TGTGCCAGCAGGGGACAGTACTATGGCTACACCTTC
CASRGQYYGYTF